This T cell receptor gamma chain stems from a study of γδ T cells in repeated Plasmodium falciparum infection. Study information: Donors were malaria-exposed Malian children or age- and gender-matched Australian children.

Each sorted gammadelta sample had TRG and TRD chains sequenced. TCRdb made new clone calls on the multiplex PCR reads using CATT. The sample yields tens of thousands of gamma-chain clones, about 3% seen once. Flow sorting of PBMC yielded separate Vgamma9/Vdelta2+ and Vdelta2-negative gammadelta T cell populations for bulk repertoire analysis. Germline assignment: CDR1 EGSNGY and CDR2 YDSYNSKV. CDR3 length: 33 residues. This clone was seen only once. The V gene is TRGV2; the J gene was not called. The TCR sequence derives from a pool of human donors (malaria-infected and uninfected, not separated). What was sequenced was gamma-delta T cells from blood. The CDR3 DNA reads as TGTGCCACCTGGGACGGGCACCATGGAGATTATAAGAAACTCTTGGCAGTGGAACAACACTGGTTGTCACAGGTAAGTATCGGAAGAATACAACATTTC. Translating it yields CATWDGHHGDYKKLLAVEQHWLSQVSIGRIQHF.